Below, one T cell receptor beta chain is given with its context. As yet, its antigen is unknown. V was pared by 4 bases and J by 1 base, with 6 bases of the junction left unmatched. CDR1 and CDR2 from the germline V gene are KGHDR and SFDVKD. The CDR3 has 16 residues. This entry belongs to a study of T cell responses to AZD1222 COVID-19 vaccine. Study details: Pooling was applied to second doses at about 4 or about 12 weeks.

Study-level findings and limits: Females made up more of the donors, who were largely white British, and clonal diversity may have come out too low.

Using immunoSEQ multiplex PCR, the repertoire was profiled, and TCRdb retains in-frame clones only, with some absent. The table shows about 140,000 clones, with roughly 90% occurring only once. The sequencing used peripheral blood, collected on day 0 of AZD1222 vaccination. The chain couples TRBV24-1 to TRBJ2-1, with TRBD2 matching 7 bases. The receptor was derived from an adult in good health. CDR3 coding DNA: TGTGCCACCAGTGAGGGTCGGGGAGGGTCCTACAATGAGCAGTTCTTC. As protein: CATSEGRGGSYNEQFF.